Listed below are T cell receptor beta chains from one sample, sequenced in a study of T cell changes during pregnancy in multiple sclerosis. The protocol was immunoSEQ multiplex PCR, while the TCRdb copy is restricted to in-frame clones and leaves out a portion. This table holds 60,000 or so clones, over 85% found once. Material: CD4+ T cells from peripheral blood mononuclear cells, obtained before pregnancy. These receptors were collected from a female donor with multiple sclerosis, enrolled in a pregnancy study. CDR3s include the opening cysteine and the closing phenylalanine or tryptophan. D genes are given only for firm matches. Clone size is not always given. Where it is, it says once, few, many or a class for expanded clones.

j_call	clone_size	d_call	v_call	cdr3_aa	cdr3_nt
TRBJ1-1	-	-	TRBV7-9	CASTELMNTEAFF	TGTGCCAGCACCGAACTTATGAACACTGAAGCTTTCTTT
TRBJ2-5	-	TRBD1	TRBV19	CASSPTGQGRRETQYF	TGTGCCAGTAGTCCTACGGGACAGGGGAGGAGAGAGACCCAGTACTTC
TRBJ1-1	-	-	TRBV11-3	CASSLGHRNTEAFF	TGTGCCAGCAGCTTAGGTCACAGGAACACTGAAGCTTTCTTT
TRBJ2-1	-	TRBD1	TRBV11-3	CASSLGSGGSYNEQFF	TGTGCCAGCAGCTTAGGATCAGGGGGCTCCTACAATGAGCAGTTCTTC
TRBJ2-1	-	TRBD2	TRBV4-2	CASSPTGLADSYNEQFF	TGTGCCAGCAGCCCGACAGGACTAGCGGACTCCTACAATGAGCAGTTCTTC
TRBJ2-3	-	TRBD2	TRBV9	CASSVELAGGRTDTQYF	TGTGCCAGCAGCGTAGAGCTAGCGGGAGGGCGCACAGATACGCAGTATTTT
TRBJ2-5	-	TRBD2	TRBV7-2	CASSKTMTSGADF	TGTGCCAGCAGCAAAACTATGACTAGCGGGGCAGACTTC
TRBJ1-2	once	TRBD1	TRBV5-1	CASSAGTGGYDGYTF	TGCGCCAGCAGCGCAGGGACAGGGGGTTACGATGGCTACACCTTC
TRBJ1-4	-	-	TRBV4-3	CASSQTGNEKLFF	TGCGCCAGCAGCCAAACAGGGAATGAAAAACTGTTTTTT
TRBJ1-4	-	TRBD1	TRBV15	CATSSDGTGFLKLFF	TGTGCCACCAGCAGCGACGGGACAGGGTTCTTGAAACTGTTTTTT
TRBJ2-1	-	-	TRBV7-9	CASSLAAGLGYNEQFF	TGTGCCAGCAGCTTAGCGGCGGGATTGGGGTACAATGAGCAGTTCTTC
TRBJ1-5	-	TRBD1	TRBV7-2	CASSTTGTGNQPQHF	TGTGCCAGCAGCACCACCGGGACAGGGAATCAGCCCCAGCATTTT
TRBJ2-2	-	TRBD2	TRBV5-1	CASSLELAGDPNTGELFF	TGCGCCAGCAGCTTGGAACTAGCGGGAGACCCGAACACCGGGGAGCTGTTTTTT
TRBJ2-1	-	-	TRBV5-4	CASSPRTPIDEQFF	TGTGCCAGCAGTCCGCGAACCCCGATCGATGAGCAGTTCTTC
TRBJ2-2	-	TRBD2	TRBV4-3	CASSQDPAGPGRTGELFF	TGCGCCAGCAGCCAAGATCCAGCGGGACCAGGACGCACCGGGGAGCTGTTTTTT
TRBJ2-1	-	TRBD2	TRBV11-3	CASRASGSIKQFF	TGTGCCAGCAGAGCTAGCGGGAGTATTAAGCAGTTCTTC
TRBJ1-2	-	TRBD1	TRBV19	CASSFRQGSSYGYTF	TGTGCCAGTAGTTTTCGACAGGGCAGTAGCTATGGCTACACCTTC
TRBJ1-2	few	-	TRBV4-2	CASSRGGGVNHGYTF	TGTGCCAGCAGCCGCGGAGGGGGGGTGAATCATGGCTACACCTTC
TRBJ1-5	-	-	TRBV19	CASRKSRGGSNQPQHF	TGTGCCAGTAGGAAAAGCAGGGGCGGAAGCAATCAGCCCCAGCATTTT
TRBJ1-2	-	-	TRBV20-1	CSARDYGGYTF	TGCAGTGCTAGAGATTACGGTGGCTACACCTTC
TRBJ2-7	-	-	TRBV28	CASIPTFPSYEQYF	TGTGCCAGCATCCCGACATTTCCCTCCTACGAGCAGTACTTC
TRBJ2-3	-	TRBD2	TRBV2	CASSELLAGTTDTQYF	TGTGCCAGCAGTGAACTACTAGCGGGCACCACAGATACGCAGTATTTT
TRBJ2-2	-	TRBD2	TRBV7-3	CASSLGLAWVGELFF	TGTGCCAGCAGCCTGGGACTAGCTTGGGTCGGGGAGCTGTTTTTT
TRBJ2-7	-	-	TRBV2	CASSEDYSSYEQYF	TGTGCCAGCAGCGAAGACTACTCATCCTACGAGCAGTACTTC
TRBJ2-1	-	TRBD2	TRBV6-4	CASSSGGPSNEQFF	TGTGCCAGCAGCTCGGGAGGGCCCTCCAATGAGCAGTTCTTC
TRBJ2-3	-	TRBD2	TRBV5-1	CASSLEWMGTSYTDTQYF	TGCGCCAGCAGCTTGGAATGGATGGGGACTAGTTACACAGATACGCAGTATTTT
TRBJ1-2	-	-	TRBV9	CASSVGAAYGYTF	TGTGCCAGCAGCGTAGGGGCAGCCTATGGCTACACCTTC
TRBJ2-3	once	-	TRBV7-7	CASSLSTVTDTQYF	TGTGCTAGCAGCTTATCTACGGTCACAGATACGCAGTATTTT
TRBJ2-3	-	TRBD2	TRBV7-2	CASSLMAGGGTDTQYF	TGTGCCAGCAGCTTAATGGCGGGAGGTGGAACAGATACGCAGTATTTT
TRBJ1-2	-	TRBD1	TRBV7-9	CASSLLDRGLDGYTF	TGTGCCAGCAGCTTATTGGACAGGGGGCTCGATGGCTACACCTTC
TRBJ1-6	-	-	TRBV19	CASSPRAQAGSPLHF	TGTGCCAGTAGTCCACGAGCCCAGGCTGGTTCACCCCTCCACTTT
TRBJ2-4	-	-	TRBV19	CASSIVQAKNIQYF	TGTGCCAGTAGTATAGTACAGGCCAAAAACATTCAGTACTTC
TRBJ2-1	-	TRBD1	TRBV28	CASSLGTAYNEQFF	TGTGCCAGCAGCCTAGGGACAGCCTACAATGAGCAGTTCTTC
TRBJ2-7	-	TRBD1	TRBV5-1	CASSTAPGQDISYEQYF	TGCGCCAGCAGCACTGCCCCGGGACAGGATATCTCCTACGAGCAGTACTTC
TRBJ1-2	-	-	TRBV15	CATSRDLREIYGYTF	TGTGCCACCAGCAGAGATCTACGAGAGATTTATGGCTACACCTTC
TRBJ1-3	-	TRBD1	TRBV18	CASSPQGATSGNTIYF	TGTGCCAGCTCACCACAGGGGGCAACCTCTGGAAACACCATATATTTT
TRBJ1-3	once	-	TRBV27	CASSPREPSYGNTIYF	TGTGCCAGCAGTCCAAGGGAGCCCTCTTACGGAAACACCATATATTTT
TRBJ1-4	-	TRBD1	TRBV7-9	CASSTDRAGEKLFF	TGTGCCAGCAGCACCGACAGGGCGGGTGAAAAACTGTTTTTT
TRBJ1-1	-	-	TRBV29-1	CSGSITENTEAFF	TGCAGCGGGTCAATCACAGAGAACACTGAAGCTTTCTTT
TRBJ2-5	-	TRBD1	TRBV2	CASRRDRAQETQYF	TGTGCCAGCAGGCGGGACAGGGCCCAAGAGACCCAGTACTTC
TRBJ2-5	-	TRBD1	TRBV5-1	CASSPGQGTLRETQYF	TGCGCCAGCAGCCCCGGACAGGGGACGTTGCGCGAGACCCAGTACTTC
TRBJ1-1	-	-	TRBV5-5	CASSLYPGGETEAFF	TGTGCCAGCAGCTTGTATCCAGGCGGGGAGACTGAAGCTTTCTTT
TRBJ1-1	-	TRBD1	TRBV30	CALGQVEAFF	TGTGCCTTAGGACAGGTTGAAGCTTTCTTT
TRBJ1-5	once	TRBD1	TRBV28	CASRPGQVRQPQHF	TGTGCCAGCAGACCTGGACAGGTACGTCAGCCCCAGCATTTT
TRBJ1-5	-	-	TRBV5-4	CASSSAGTGQPQHF	TGTGCCAGCAGCTCGGCGGGGACGGGTCAGCCCCAGCATTTT
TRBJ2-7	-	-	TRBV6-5	CASSYRHGYEQYF	TGTGCCAGCAGTTATAGACACGGCTACGAGCAGTACTTC
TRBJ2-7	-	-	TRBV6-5	CASSGGVRHEQYF	TGTGCCAGCAGTGGGGGCGTCAGGCACGAGCAGTACTTC
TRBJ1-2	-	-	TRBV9	CASSVGIGPGNLYGYTF	TGTGCCAGCAGCGTAGGAATCGGTCCGGGGAACTTATATGGCTACACCTTC
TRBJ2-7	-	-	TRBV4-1	CASSPGEPGSYEQYF	TGCGCCAGCAGCCCCGGGGAACCAGGCTCCTACGAGCAGTACTTC
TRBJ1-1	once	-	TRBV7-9	CASSRDMNTEAFF	TGTGCCAGCAGCAGGGACATGAACACTGAAGCTTTCTTT
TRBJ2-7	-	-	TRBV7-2	CASSLRTDRYEQYF	TGTGCCAGCAGCCTCCGGACAGACCGCTACGAGCAGTACTTC